The 2 T cell receptor beta chains below all came from one sample that was sequenced in a study of T-cell memory formation after mild COVID-19. MiXCR, run by TCRdb on the 5' RACE reads, gives a single entry per CDR3 protein. The data contain approximately 500,000 distinct CDR3 sequences, nearly 25% of them singletons. Sequencing input: PBMCs or a T cell subset sorted from them (not recorded which). The receptors come from an adult woman who had mild COVID-19 (a few samples of this study predate the infection). Cell type and time point are not known.

This clonotype came up a few times. The chain combines TRBV3-1 with TRBJ2-1, with TRBD2 matching over 7 bases. Germline CDR1 LGHDT, CDR2 YNNKEL (reference sequence). Trimming at V came to 2 bases and at J to 9 bases, leaving 4 bases not matched to a gene. This CDR3 spans 13 amino acids. Written as DNA, the CDR3 is TGTGCCAGCAGCCAACTAAAGCGGGGTGAGCAGTTCTTC. Translation: CASSQLKRGEQFF.

This clonotype has just a few counts. The rearrangement links TRBV29-1 to TRBJ1-1; possibly TRBD1 for D (6 bases). The CDR3 covers 12 residues. From germline, CDR1 is SQVTM and CDR2 ANQGSEA. The germline V and J ends were trimmed by 4 bases and 4 bases, with 10 bases remaining between them. CDR3 sequence (DNA): TGCAGCGTTGCAGGGGATGCCACTGAAGCTTTCTTT. As protein: CSVAGDATEAFF.